This TCR beta chain was sequenced during a study of identical twins. In this sample, this clonotype turned up a few times. What it binds is unknown. Findings of the study overall: Out-of-frame beta chain sequences displayed weaker excess sharing between twins. Donors were not followed over many years; analysis was cross-sectional.

TCRdb redid the calling of the 5' RACE reads with MiXCR, one entry per CDR3 protein. The data show under 1 million distinct CDR3 sequences, more than 9% seen once. These data are also associated with another study on yellow fever vaccine responses in identical twins.

Sequenced sample: PBMCs. The sequence came from a young woman in good health.

This CDR3 is CSARDLEHLSSGANVLTF. The CDR3 DNA reads as TGCAGTGCTAGAGATTTAGAACACCTGAGCTCTGGGGCCAACGTCCTGACTTTC. The gene calls are TRBV20-1 and TRBJ2-6; D is unclear. The germline V gene has CDR1 DFQATT and CDR2 SNEGSKA (reference sequence). The CDR3 spans 18 residues. Trimming removed 0 bases from V and 0 bases from J, with 15 bases in between.